The 25 T cell receptor beta chains presented below share a single source sample, sequenced in a study of blood T cell repertoires in COVID-19. Using immunoSEQ multiplex PCR, the repertoire was profiled, and TCRdb retains in-frame clones only, with some absent. The data hold roughly 250,000 clones, with approximately 85% observed a single time. The specimen sequenced was PBMCs or T cells enriched from blood (not recorded which). These receptors were taken from a woman in her 50s who had recovered from COVID-19.

The genes are TRBV5-4 and TRBJ2-3, with 8 bases fitting TRBD2. Trimming cost V 1 base and J 0 bases; bases outside gene matches: 7. Germline values: CDR1 SGHNT, CDR2 YYREEE (reference sequence). The CDR3 is made up of 17 amino acids. This CDR3 reads CASSLNPSGSSTDTQYF. Written as DNA, the CDR3 is TGTGCCAGCAGCTTGAACCCTAGCGGGTCTAGCACAGATACGCAGTATTTT.

This clone has just a few counts. The chain has TRBV2 and TRBJ1-2; a possible D gene is TRBD1 (5 bases). This CDR3 is built from 14 residues. Trimming cost V 4 bases and J 4 bases, with 13 bases left between them. Germline loops: CDR1 SNHLY, CDR2 FYNNEI. The CDR3 protein is CASSGKGQGYGYTF. The DNA for the CDR3 is TGTGCCAGCAGTGGGAAGGGGCAGGGCTATGGCTACACCTTC.

The chain employs TRBV9 and TRBJ1-3; 9 bases fit TRBD1. The germline CDR1 and CDR2 sequences are SGDLS and YYNGEE. This CDR3 has 15 amino acids. The trim removed 0 bases at V and 3 bases at J, leaving 1 base unmatched. Written as DNA, the CDR3 is TGTGCCAGCAGCGTAGGGGGACAGGGTGGAAACACCATATATTTT. Amino acid sequence: CASSVGGQGGNTIYF.

Of note for this clone: Relative to the germline gene, one junction end is altered; a read error may explain this. The rearrangement links TRBV2 to TRBJ2-3, with 13 bases lining up with TRBD2. Per the germline V gene, CDR1 is SNHLY and CDR2 is FYNNEI. The CDR3 spans 20 residues. As DNA, the CDR3 is TGTGTCAGCAACGCCGCTATTTGGACTAGCGGGAGATCTAGCACAGATACGCAGTATTTT. Protein sequence: CVSNAAIWTSGRSSTDTQYF.

The sample holds one count of this clone. V is TRBV5-1 and J is TRBJ1-3; a weak D match, TRBD1 (6 bases). Germline CDR1 is SGHRS and CDR2 is YFSETQ. This CDR3 has 14 amino acids. V was cut by 2 bases and J by 6 bases, with 12 bases left in between. CDR3 sequence: CASSFGGRENTIYF. CDR3 DNA sequence: TGCGCCAGCAGCTTTGGGGGCCGCGAAAACACCATATATTTT.

V gene TRBV10-3 combines with J gene TRBJ2-1; 9 bases fit TRBD1. The CDR3 length is 16 residues. With 6 bases clipped from V and 2 bases from J, the junction kept 8 bases outside the gene matches. The V gene's germline CDR1 is ENHRY and CDR2 SYGVKD. The DNA for the CDR3 is TGTGCCATCAGGGACAGGGGCCCCGAGACCTACAATGAGCAGTTCTTC. Amino acid sequence: CAIRDRGPETYNEQFF.

The rearrangement links TRBV5-1 to TRBJ2-3; 12 positions match TRBD1. The germline V gene has CDR1 SGHRS and CDR2 YFSETQ. CDR3 length: 16 residues. V shed 4 bases and J 3 bases; nucleotides not matched to a gene: 6. Here the CDR3 reads CASSPGTGGWTDTQYF. The CDR3 DNA sequence: TGCGCCAGCAGCCCGGGGACAGGGGGCTGGACAGATACGCAGTATTTT.

J is TRBJ1-6 and V is TRBV19, with unresolved D. CDR3 length: 17 amino acids. V lost 7 bases and J lost 0, with 16 bases in between. Germline CDR1 is LNHDA and CDR2 is SQIVND (reference sequence). The CDR3 DNA reads TGTGCCAGTAATGAGGGTCACCTGAGCTCCTATAATTCACCCCTCCACTTT. Its translation: CASNEGHLSSYNSPLHF.

This chain connects TRBV20-1 to TRBJ2-7, with TRBD2 identical over 9 bases. Germline assignment: CDR1 DFQATT and CDR2 SNEGSKA (reference sequence). V was clipped by 3 bases and J by 4 bases; unmatched bases: 7. The CDR3 is made up of 14 amino acids. In DNA form, the CDR3 reads TGCAGTGCTAGTTTTAGCGGGAGTTGGTACGAGCAGTACTTC. The encoded protein is CSASFSGSWYEQYF.

The gene calls are TRBV10-2 and TRBJ2-2; D might be TRBD2 (7 bases). The CDR3 length is 17 residues. Germline V lookup: CDR1 WSHSY, CDR2 SAAADI. The V gene lost 2 bases and the J gene lost 7 bases, with 20 bases spanning the gap. The DNA for the CDR3 is TGCGCCAGCAGTGAGAGGGGGGGAGGGGAAATCGGCGGGGAGCTGTTTTTT. Translated, it gives CASSERGGGEIGGELFF.

The chain joins TRBV28 to TRBJ2-7; the match to TRBD1 covers 7 bases. Germline V lookup: CDR1 MDHEN, CDR2 SYDVKM. The CDR3 totals 14 residues. Trimming at V came to 7 bases and at J to 0 bases, leaving 6 bases not matched to a gene. The CDR3: CASNMGQTSYEQYF. The DNA for the CDR3 is TGTGCCAGCAACATGGGACAGACCTCCTACGAGCAGTACTTC. Full variable domain (missing parts from reference TRBV28 and TRBJ2-7): DVKVTQSSRYLVKRTGEKVFLECVQDMDHENMFWYRQDPGLGLRLIYFSYDVKMKEKGDIPEGYSVSREKKERFSLILESASTNQTSMYLCASNMGQTSYEQYFGPGTRLTVT.

The gene calls are TRBV6-4 and TRBJ1-2; TRBD1 matches at 7 bases. J gave up 3 bases and V 8 bases, and 12 bases lay outside the gene matches. This CDR3 comprises 15 residues. Germline V gene lookup returns CDR1 MRHNA and CDR2 SNTAGT. The CDR3 DNA reads as TGTGCCAGCCAGCTCCCGGGACAGCCACACTATGGCTACACCTTC. The encoded protein is CASQLPGQPHYGYTF.

The chain has TRBV9 and TRBJ1-6; TRBD1 aligns across 7 bases. V trimming: 0 bases; J trimming: 8 bases; junction bases outside the gene matches: 5. This CDR3 is 15 amino acids long. Germline V gives CDR1 SGDLS, CDR2 YYNGEE. The DNA for the CDR3 is TGTGCCAGCAGCGTAGCCGGGACAGATTATTCACCCCTCCACTTT. It codes for CASSVAGTDYSPLHF.

This chain links TRBV28 with TRBJ2-7, with TRBD2 matching 13 bases. The ends lost 5 bases at V and 2 bases at J; junction bases unmatched: 3. CDR1 and CDR2 from the germline V gene are MDHEN and SYDVKM. CDR3 size: 15 residues. The CDR3 DNA reads as TGTGCCAGCAGTAAACTAGCGGGAGGGCCCTACGAGCAGTACTTC. Its protein is CASSKLAGGPYEQYF.

The V and J genes are TRBV5-1 and TRBJ2-6, with 7 bases lining up with TRBD1. Trimming took 2 bases from V and 0 from J; bases not matched to a gene: 2. Looked up from germline, CDR1 is SGHRS and CDR2 is YFSETQ. This CDR3 is built from 16 residues. CDR3 in DNA: TGCGCCAGCAGCTTTACAGGGGCCTCTGGGGCCAACGTCCTGACTTTC. Its translation is CASSFTGASGANVLTF. Drawing the rest from reference TRBV5-1 and TRBJ2-6, the complete variable domain is KAGVTQTPRYLIKTRGQQVTLSCSPISGHRSVSWYQQTPGQGLQFLFEYFSETQRNKGNFPGRFSGRQFSNSRSEMNVSTLELGDSALYLCASSFTGASGANVLTFGAGSRLTVL.

The V gene is TRBV5-1, the J gene TRBJ1-3; D perhaps matches TRBD1 (5 bases). The CDR3 covers 15 residues. In germline, CDR1 is SGHRS, CDR2 YFSETQ. V lost 4 bases and J lost 0, with 11 bases in between. CDR3 DNA sequence: TGCGCCAGCAGCCCTGGGGCCCACTCTGGAAACACCATATATTTT. It specifies CASSPGAHSGNTIYF.

The rearrangement joins TRBV4-1 to TRBJ2-4; TRBD1 matches 7 bases. The length of the CDR3 is 15 residues. V lost 1 base, J lost 14 bases, and 14 bases stayed unmatched. The V gene's germline CDR1 is MGHRA and CDR2 YSYEKL. CDR3 DNA sequence: TGCGCCAGCAGCCAAGCCTCAACAGGGGTGGGAATAAAGTACTTC. Protein sequence: CASSQASTGVGIKYF.

This clone was picked up a small number of times. The chain uses TRBV28 and TRBJ1-6; D may be TRBD1 (6 bases). Germline V gives CDR1 MDHEN, CDR2 SYDVKM. The length of the CDR3 is 15 residues. Trimming left V 5 bases short and J 10 bases short, with 18 bases between. In DNA, the CDR3 is TGTGCCAGCAGTCAGCTCGCGGGGGCCCGCTCACCCCTCCACTTT. It yields the protein CASSQLAGARSPLHF.

The chain uses TRBV19 and TRBJ2-1; D not certain. The CDR3 totals 13 residues. V was pared by 3 bases and J by 5 bases, with 8 bases between. The V gene's germline CDR1 is LNHDA and CDR2 SQIVND (reference sequence). The CDR3 region has the DNA TGTGCCAGTAGTATGGGCAATAACAATGAGCAGTTCTTC. Its translation is CASSMGNNNEQFF.

In its sample, this clone was seen a few times. The rearrangement uses TRBV9 and TRBJ1-3; no clear D gene. The CDR3 is 16 amino acids. Germline CDR1 is SGDLS and CDR2 is YYNGEE. Trimming removed 0 bases at V and 0 bases at J, with 10 bases between. DNA for the CDR3: TGTGCCAGCAGCGTAGAGGGAGGAGTCTCTGGAAACACCATATATTTT. Its translation is CASSVEGGVSGNTIYF.

The rearrangement uses TRBV5-1 and TRBJ1-2; D is possibly TRBD1 (6 bases). The V and J ends lost 4 bases and 4 bases respectively, with 8 bases between them. The CDR3 runs 12 residues. Germline CDR1 is SGHRS and CDR2 is YFSETQ. The CDR3 coding sequence is TGCGCCAGCAGCGCGGACAGCTATGGCTACACCTTC. Protein product: CASSADSYGYTF.

The chain couples TRBV2 to TRBJ1-4; tentative D call: TRBD1 (5 bases). The CDR3 loop spans 14 amino acids. V shed 3 bases and J shed 8 bases, with 13 bases lying between them. Germline assignment: CDR1 SNHLY and CDR2 FYNNEI. CDR3 region: CASSDGAAGEKLFF. The CDR3 DNA is TGTGCCAGCAGTGATGGGGCGGCGGGGGAAAAACTGTTTTTT.

The rearrangement uses TRBV3-1 (or the pseudogene TRBV3-2) and TRBJ2-7; TRBD2 matches 12 bases. V lost 4 bases to trimming and J lost 4 bases; unmatched junction nucleotides: 2. Germline V gene lookup returns CDR1 LGHDT and CDR2 YNNKEL (reference sequence). The CDR3 sequence is 14 residues long. CDR3: CASSLGTSGYEQYF. The CDR3 nucleotides are TGTGCCAGCAGCCTCGGGACTAGCGGGTACGAGCAGTACTTC.

The chain links TRBV27 to TRBJ2-3; 9 nucleotides align to TRBD1. CDR3 length: 14 amino acids. CDR1 and CDR2 (germline): MNHEY, SMNVEV (reference sequence). V was pared by 7 bases and J by 4 bases, with 6 bases of the junction left unmatched. CDR3 sequence (DNA): TGTGCCAGCAAAAGCAGACAGGGGGCAGATACGCAGTATTTT. It codes for CASKSRQGADTQYF.

V gene TRBV6-5 combines with J gene TRBJ1-2; 7 nucleotides line up with TRBD1. The germline V gene has CDR1 MNHEY and CDR2 SVGAGI. V gave up 7 bases and J gave up 1 base; unmatched junction bases: 6. The CDR3 consists of 14 residues. Here the CDR3 DNA reads TGTGCCAGCATTCGGGACAGAGGTAACTATGGCTACACCTTC. Residues: CASIRDRGNYGYTF.